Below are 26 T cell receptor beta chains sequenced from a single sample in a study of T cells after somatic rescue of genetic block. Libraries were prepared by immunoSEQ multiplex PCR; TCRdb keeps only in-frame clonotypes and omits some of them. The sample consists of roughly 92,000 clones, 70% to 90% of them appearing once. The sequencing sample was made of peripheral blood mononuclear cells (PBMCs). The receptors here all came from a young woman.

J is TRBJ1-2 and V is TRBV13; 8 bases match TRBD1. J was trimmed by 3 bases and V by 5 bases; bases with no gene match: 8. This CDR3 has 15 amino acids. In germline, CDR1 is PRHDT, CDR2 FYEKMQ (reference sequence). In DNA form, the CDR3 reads TGTGCCAGCAGCCCCCCCGGACAGGGCTACTATGGCTACACCTTC. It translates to CASSPPGQGYYGYTF.

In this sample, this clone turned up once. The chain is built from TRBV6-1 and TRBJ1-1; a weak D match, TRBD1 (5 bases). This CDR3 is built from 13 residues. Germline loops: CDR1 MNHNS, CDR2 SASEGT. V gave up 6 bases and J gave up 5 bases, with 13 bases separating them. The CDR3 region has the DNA TGTGCCAGCAGCCTTGGCAGGGCGACTGAAGCTTTCTTT. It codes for CASSLGRATEAFF.

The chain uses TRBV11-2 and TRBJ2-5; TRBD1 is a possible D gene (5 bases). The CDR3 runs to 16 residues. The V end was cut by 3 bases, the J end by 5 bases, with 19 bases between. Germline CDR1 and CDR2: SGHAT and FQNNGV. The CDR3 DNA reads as TGTGCCAGCAGCTTCCCCCCTGGGGCTTATGTGGAGACCCAGTACTTC. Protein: CASSFPPGAYVETQYF.

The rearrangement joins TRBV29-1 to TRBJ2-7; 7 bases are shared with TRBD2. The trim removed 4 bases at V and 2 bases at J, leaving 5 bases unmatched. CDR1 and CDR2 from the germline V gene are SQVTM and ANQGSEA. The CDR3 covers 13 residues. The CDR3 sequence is CSVAGGSAYEQYF. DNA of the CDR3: TGCAGCGTTGCCGGGGGGTCCGCCTACGAGCAGTACTTC.

In DNA form, the CDR3 reads TGTGCCAGCTCCGACAGGGGACTGTCCTACGAGCAGTACTTC. Its protein product is CASSDRGLSYEQYF. The chain has TRBV18 and TRBJ2-7; 8 bases match TRBD1. The germline gives CDR1 KGHSH, CDR2 LQKENI. Unmatched junction bases numbered 5, after V lost 6 bases and J lost 1 base. The CDR3 has 14 residues.

The CDR3 is CASRPYGLAKNIQYF. CDR3 DNA sequence: TGTGCCAGCAGACCATACGGGCTAGCCAAAAACATTCAGTACTTC. The chain is built from TRBV11-2 and TRBJ2-4, with D uncertain. This CDR3 comprises 15 residues. Germline loops: CDR1 SGHAT, CDR2 FQNNGV. Trimming pared 6 bases from V and 0 bases from J, leaving 12 bases between.

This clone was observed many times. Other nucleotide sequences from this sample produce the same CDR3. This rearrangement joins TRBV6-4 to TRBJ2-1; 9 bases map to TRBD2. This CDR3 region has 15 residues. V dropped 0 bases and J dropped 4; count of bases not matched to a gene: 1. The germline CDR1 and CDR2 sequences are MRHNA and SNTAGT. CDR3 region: CASSDSSGSYNEQFF. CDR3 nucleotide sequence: TGTGCCAGCAGTGACTCTAGCGGGAGTTACAATGAGCAGTTCTTC.

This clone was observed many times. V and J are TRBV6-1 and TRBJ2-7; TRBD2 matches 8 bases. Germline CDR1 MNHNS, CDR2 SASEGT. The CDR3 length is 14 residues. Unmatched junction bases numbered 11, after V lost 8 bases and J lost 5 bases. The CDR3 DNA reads TGTGCCAGCCATCGGACTACGGGAGGGGACGAGCAGTACTTC. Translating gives CASHRTTGGDEQYF.

The CDR3 reads CSGWTSGGMETQYF. The CDR3 bases are TGCAGCGGCTGGACTAGCGGGGGGATGGAGACCCAGTACTTC. This rearrangement joins TRBV29-1 to TRBJ2-5; 14 nucleotides align to TRBD2. This CDR3 is 14 amino acids long. With V trimmed by 7 bases and J by 5 bases, 6 bases remained unmatched. Germline lookup yields CDR1 SQVTM and CDR2 ANQGSEA.

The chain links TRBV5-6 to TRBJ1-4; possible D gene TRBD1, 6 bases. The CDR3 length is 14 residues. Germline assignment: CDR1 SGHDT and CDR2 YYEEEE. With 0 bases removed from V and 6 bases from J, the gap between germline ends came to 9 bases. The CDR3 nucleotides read TGTGCCAGCAGCTTGGGCAGGGGCGATGAAAAACTGTTTTTT. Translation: CASSLGRGDEKLFF.

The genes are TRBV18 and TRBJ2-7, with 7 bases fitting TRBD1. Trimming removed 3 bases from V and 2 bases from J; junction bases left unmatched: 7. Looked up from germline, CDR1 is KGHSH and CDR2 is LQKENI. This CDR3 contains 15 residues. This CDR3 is CASSPIRDSAYEQYF. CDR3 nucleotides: TGTGCCAGCTCACCTATCCGGGACAGTGCCTACGAGCAGTACTTC.

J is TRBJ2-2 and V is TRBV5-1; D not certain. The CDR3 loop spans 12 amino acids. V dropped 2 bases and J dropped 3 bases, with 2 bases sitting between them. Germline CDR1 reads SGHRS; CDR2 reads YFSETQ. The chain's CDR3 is CASSLHTGELFF. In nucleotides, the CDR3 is TGCGCCAGCAGCTTACACACCGGGGAGCTGTTTTTT.

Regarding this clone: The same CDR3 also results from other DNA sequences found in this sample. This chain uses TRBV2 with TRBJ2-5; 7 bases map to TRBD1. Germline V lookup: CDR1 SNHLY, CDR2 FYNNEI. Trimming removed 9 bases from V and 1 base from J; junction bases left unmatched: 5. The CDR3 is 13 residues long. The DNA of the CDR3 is TGTGCCAGTAGTCGGACAGGCCAAGAGACCCAGTACTTC. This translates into CASSRTGQETQYF.

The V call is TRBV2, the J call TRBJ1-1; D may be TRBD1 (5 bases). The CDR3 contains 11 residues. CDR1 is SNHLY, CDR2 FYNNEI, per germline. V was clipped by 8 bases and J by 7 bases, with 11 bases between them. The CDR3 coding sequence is TGTGCCAGCGTGACAGACCGTGAAGCTTTCTTT. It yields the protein CASVTDREAFF. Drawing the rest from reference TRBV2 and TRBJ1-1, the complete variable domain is EPEVTQTPSHQVTQMGQEVILRCVPISNHLYFYWYRQILGQKVEFLVSFYNNEISEKSEIFDDQFSVERPDGSNFTLKIRSTKLEDSAMYFCASVTDREAFFGQGTRLTVV.

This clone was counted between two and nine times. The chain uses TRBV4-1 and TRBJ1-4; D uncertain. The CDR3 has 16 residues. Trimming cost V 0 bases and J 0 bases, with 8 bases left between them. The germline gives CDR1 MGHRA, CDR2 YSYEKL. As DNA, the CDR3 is TGCGCCAGCAGCCAAGATAACGGGGCAACTAATGAAAAACTGTTTTTT. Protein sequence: CASSQDNGATNEKLFF.

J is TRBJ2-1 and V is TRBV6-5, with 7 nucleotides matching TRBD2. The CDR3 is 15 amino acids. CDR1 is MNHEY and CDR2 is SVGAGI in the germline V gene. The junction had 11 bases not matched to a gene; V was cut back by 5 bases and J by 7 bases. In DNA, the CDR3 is TGTGCCAGCAGTCCCGTGAGGGAGGGCCGAAATGAGCAGTTCTTC. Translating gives CASSPVREGRNEQFF.

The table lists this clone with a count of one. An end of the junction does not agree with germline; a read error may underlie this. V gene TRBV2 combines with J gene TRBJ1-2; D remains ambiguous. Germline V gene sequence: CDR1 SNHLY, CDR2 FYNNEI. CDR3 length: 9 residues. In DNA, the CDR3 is TGTGCCAGCAGTGAAGGGAAATTCTTC. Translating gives CASSEGKFF.

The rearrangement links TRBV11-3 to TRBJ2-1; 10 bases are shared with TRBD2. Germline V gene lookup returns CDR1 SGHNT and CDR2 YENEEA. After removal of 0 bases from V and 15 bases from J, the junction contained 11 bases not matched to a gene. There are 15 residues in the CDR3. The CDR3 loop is CASSLEASGSQKLFF. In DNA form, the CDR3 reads TGTGCCAGCAGCTTAGAGGCTAGCGGGAGCCAAAAGCTGTTCTTC.

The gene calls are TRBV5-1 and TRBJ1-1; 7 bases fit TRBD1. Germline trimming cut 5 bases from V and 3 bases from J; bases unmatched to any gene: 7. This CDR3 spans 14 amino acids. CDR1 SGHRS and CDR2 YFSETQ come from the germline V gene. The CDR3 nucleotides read TGCGCCAGCAGAATGCAGGGGGTGGACACTGAAGCTTTCTTT. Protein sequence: CASRMQGVDTEAFF. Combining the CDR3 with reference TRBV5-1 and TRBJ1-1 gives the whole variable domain KAGVTQTPRYLIKTRGQQVTLSCSPISGHRSVSWYQQTPGQGLQFLFEYFSETQRNKGNFPGRFSGRQFSNSRSEMNVSTLELGDSALYLCASRMQGVDTEAFFGQGTRLTVV.

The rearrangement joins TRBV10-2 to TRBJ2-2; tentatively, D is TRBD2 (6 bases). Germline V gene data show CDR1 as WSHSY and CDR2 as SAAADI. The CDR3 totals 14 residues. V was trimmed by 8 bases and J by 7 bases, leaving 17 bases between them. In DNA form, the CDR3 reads TGCGCCAGCGGCCGGGGAGGAATGCACGGGGAGCTGTTTTTT. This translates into CASGRGGMHGELFF.

CDR3 protein: CASSQDRANTEAFF. The CDR3 DNA sequence: TGTGCCAGCAGCCAGGACAGGGCCAACACTGAAGCTTTCTTT. The chain uses TRBV13 and TRBJ1-1, with 8 nucleotides matching TRBD1. The CDR3 is made up of 14 amino acids. Germline trimming cut 5 bases from V and 2 bases from J; bases unmatched to any gene: 4. CDR1 and CDR2 (germline): PRHDT, FYEKMQ (reference sequence).

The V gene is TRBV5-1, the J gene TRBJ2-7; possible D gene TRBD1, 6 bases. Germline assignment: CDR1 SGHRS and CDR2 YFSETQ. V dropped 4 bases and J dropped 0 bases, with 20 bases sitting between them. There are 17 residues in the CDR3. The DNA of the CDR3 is TGCGCCAGCAGCCCGGGGACATTGACGACGAGCTCCTACGAGCAGTACTTC. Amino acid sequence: CASSPGTLTTSSYEQYF.

The CDR3, as DNA: TGTGCCAGCAGCGGCCTGGGGGGGGACCTTCCGTACAATGAGCAGTTCTTC. Translating gives CASSGLGGDLPYNEQFF. The chain joins TRBV9 to TRBJ2-1; TRBD2 matches at 7 bases. V trimming: 3 bases; J trimming: 4 bases; junction bases outside the gene matches: 13. Germline assignment: CDR1 SGDLS and CDR2 YYNGEE. The CDR3 has 17 amino acids.

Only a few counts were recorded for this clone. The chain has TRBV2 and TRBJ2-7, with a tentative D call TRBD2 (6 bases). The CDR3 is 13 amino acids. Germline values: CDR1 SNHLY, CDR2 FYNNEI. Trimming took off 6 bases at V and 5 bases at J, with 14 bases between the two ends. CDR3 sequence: CASRRDSKDEQYF. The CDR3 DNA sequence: TGTGCCAGCAGGCGGGACTCGAAAGACGAGCAGTACTTC.

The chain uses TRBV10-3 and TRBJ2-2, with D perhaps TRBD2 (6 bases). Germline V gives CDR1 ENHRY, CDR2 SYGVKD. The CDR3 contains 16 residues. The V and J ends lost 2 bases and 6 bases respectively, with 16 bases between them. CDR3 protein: CAISELGTGYSGELFF. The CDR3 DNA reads TGTGCCATCAGTGAGCTCGGGACTGGTTACTCCGGGGAGCTGTTTTTT.

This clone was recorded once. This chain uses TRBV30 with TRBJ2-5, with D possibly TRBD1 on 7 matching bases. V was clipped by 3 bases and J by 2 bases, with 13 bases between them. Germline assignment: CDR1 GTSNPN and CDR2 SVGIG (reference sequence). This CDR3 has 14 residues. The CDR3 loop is CAWSHGGQQETQYF. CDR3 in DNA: TGTGCCTGGAGCCACGGGGGACAGCAAGAGACCCAGTACTTC.